The 20 T cell receptor beta chains presented below share a single source sample, sequenced in a study of blood T cell repertoires in COVID-19. Assay: immunoSEQ multiplex PCR; the TCRdb copy retains only in-frame clones and omits some. Of approximately 140,000 clones in the sample, about 80% were seen once. Sequenced material: peripheral blood. Every receptor here comes from a man between 65 and 85 years old with acute or convalescent COVID-19.

This clone was recorded once. The V gene is TRBV28, the J gene TRBJ1-4; D ambiguous. CDR1 and CDR2 (germline): MDHEN, SYDVKM. The ends were cut back, 4 bases at V and 8 bases at J, with 14 bases in the middle. CDR3 size: 14 residues. In DNA, the CDR3 is TGTGCCAGCAGTTCCGAGGGTAGATACGAAAAACTGTTTTTT. This gives the protein CASSSEGRYEKLFF.

The V and J genes are TRBV4-1 and TRBJ2-7; 10 positions agree with TRBD2. Unmatched junction bases numbered 9, after V lost 0 bases and J lost 4 bases. The germline CDR1 and CDR2 sequences are MGHRA and YSYEKL. The CDR3 is made up of 17 amino acids. The CDR3 protein is CASSQDPGTSAHYEQYF. The DNA for the CDR3 is TGCGCCAGCAGCCAAGATCCAGGGACTAGCGCACATTACGAGCAGTACTTC.

V and J are TRBV9 and TRBJ2-7; 8 bases line up with TRBD2. The CDR3 is 16 amino acids. J lost 0 bases, V lost 0 bases, and 5 bases had no gene match. The germline V gene has CDR1 SGDLS and CDR2 YYNGEE. In DNA, the CDR3 is TGTGCCAGCAGCGTAGCGTCTAGCGGGCCCTCCTACGAGCAGTACTTC. Amino acids: CASSVASSGPSYEQYF.

The gene calls are TRBV28 and TRBJ2-3; weak D call: TRBD1 (6 bases). CDR1 and CDR2 (germline): MDHEN, SYDVKM. The CDR3 totals 13 residues. V lost 10 bases to trimming and J lost 1 base, with 12 bases between them. The CDR3 spells CATRGGGTDTQYF. DNA of the CDR3: TGTGCCACCCGAGGGGGAGGCACAGATACGCAGTATTTT.

V usage is TRBV6-2 or TRBV6-3 and J usage is TRBJ1-3, with D uncertain. In germline, CDR1 is MNHEY, CDR2 SVGEGT. The V end was cut by 0 bases, the J end by 0 bases, with 9 bases between. This CDR3 has 16 amino acids. This CDR3 reads CASSYSFRFSGNTIYF. Written as DNA, the CDR3 is TGTGCCAGCAGTTACTCGTTCAGATTCTCTGGAAACACCATATATTTT.

This clone has only one observation. CDR3 sequence (DNA): TGTGCCAGCAGGACGGCCGGGACCTACGAGCAGTACTTC. Its protein product is CASRTAGTYEQYF. The gene calls are TRBV12-3 or TRBV12-4 and TRBJ2-7, with D tentatively TRBD2 (5 bases). CDR3 length: 13 residues. V gave up 6 bases and J gave up 2 bases, with 11 bases separating them.

The chain employs TRBV3-1 (or the pseudogene TRBV3-2) and TRBJ2-2, with D perhaps TRBD2 (6 bases). V was trimmed by 7 bases and J by 3 bases, leaving 9 bases between them. CDR3 length equals 13 residues. Germline V gene lookup returns CDR1 LGHDT and CDR2 YNNKEL (reference sequence). The CDR3 here is CASTSGYTGELFF. CDR3 coding DNA: TGTGCCAGCACAAGCGGGTACACCGGGGAGCTGTTTTTT.

The rearrangement joins TRBV19 to TRBJ1-5; 8 bases map to TRBD1. The germline gives CDR1 LNHDA, CDR2 SQIVND (reference sequence). The CDR3 contains 16 residues. The junction had 7 bases not matched to a gene; V was cut back by 6 bases and J by 0 bases. The CDR3 DNA reads TGTGCCAGTAGAAGGACAGGGTTTTATAGCAATCAGCCCCAGCATTTT. Its protein product is CASRRTGFYSNQPQHF. The full variable domain, with the rest looked up from reference TRBV19 and TRBJ1-5, is DGGITQSPKYLFRKEGQNVTLSCEQNLNHDAMYWYRQDPGQGLRLIYYSQIVNDFQKGDIAEGYSVSREKKESFPLTVTSAQKNPTAFYLCASRRTGFYSNQPQHFGDGTRLSIL.

V and J are TRBV5-1 and TRBJ2-3; TRBD2 matches 7 bases. Germline loops: CDR1 SGHRS, CDR2 YFSETQ. The CDR3 spans 15 residues. V shed 0 bases, J shed 4 bases, and the junction held 5 bases outside the gene matches. CDR3 residues: CASSLGGRGADTQYF. DNA for the CDR3: TGCGCCAGCAGCTTGGGCGGGAGAGGGGCAGATACGCAGTATTTT.

This chain links TRBV10-2 with TRBJ2-1, with no clear D. The ends were cut back, 9 bases at V and 3 bases at J, with 15 bases in the middle. The CDR3 has 14 residues. Germline assignment: CDR1 WSHSY and CDR2 SAAADI. CDR3 in DNA: TGCGCCAGACAGCTAAAGGTGGGCTACAATGAGCAGTTCTTC. Amino acids: CARQLKVGYNEQFF.

This clone was picked up a small number of times. The rearrangement joins TRBV28 to TRBJ1-6; TRBD1 aligns across 8 bases. V lost 0 bases, J lost 7 bases, and 2 bases stayed unmatched. The CDR3 sequence is 15 residues long. Germline V gene sequence: CDR1 MDHEN, CDR2 SYDVKM. The DNA of the CDR3 is TGTGCCAGCAGTTTATGGGACAGGGCCAATTCACCCCTCCACTTT. It yields the protein CASSLWDRANSPLHF.

The gene calls are TRBV9 and TRBJ2-7; no firm D call. CDR1 SGDLS and CDR2 YYNGEE come from the germline V gene. This CDR3 region has 12 residues. With 7 bases removed from V and 4 bases from J, the gap between germline ends came to 12 bases. DNA for the CDR3: TGTGCCAGCGGCGGAGAGCTTTACGAGCAGTACTTC. Translated, it gives CASGGELYEQYF.

The chain employs TRBV28 and TRBJ1-5, with D perhaps matching TRBD1 (6 bases). The CDR3 is 19 residues long. Trimming cost V 0 bases and J 8 bases, with 26 bases left between them. Germline V gene data show CDR1 as MDHEN and CDR2 as SYDVKM. The CDR3 DNA sequence: TGTGCCAGCAGTTTATGGCGAGGGGGGGCGTCCCTCCAATCGAAGCCCCAGCATTTT. Its protein is CASSLWRGGASLQSKPQHF.

CDR3 DNA: TGTGCCATCAGTGACCCCGGACAGGCAGGAACCACTGAAGCTTTCTTT. It translates to CAISDPGQAGTTEAFF. V is TRBV10-3 and J is TRBJ1-1, with 7 bases aligning to TRBD1. This CDR3 contains 16 residues. Germline lookup yields CDR1 ENHRY and CDR2 SYGVKD. V was clipped by 3 bases and J by 4 bases; unmatched bases: 11.

CDR3 DNA: TGTGCCAGCAGTGGACAGCTCCAAGAGACCCAGTACTTC. Its protein product is CASSGQLQETQYF. The rearrangement joins TRBV12-3 or TRBV12-4 to TRBJ2-5; maybe TRBD1 (6 bases). CDR3 length equals 13 residues. Between the trimmed V and J ends, which lost 5 bases and 1 base, there was a span of 8 bases.

The chain is built from TRBV28 and TRBJ1-5; 10 bases line up with TRBD1. The V gene's germline CDR1 is MDHEN and CDR2 SYDVKM. Germline trimming cut 5 bases from V and 1 base from J; bases unmatched to any gene: 5. CDR3 length: 16 amino acids. CDR3 sequence: CASSTRTGGSNQPQHF. The CDR3, as DNA: TGTGCCAGCAGTACAAGGACAGGGGGGAGCAATCAGCCCCAGCATTTT.

The V call is TRBV15, the J call TRBJ1-2; 12 bases agree with TRBD1. With V trimmed by 5 bases and J by 4 bases, 14 bases remained unmatched. The CDR3 loop spans 18 amino acids. The V gene's germline CDR1 is LNHNV and CDR2 YYDKDF (reference sequence). The CDR3 region has the DNA TGTGCCACCAGCGCCCCAGCCCGCGGGACAGGGGGCCTCTATGGCTACACCTTC. Residues: CATSAPARGTGGLYGYTF. Based on the CDR3 plus reference TRBV15 and TRBJ1-2, the full variable domain is DAMVIQNPRYQVTQFGKPVTLSCSQTLNHNVMYWYQQKSSQAPKLLFHYYDKDFNNEADTPDNFQSRRPNTSFCFLDIRSPGLGDTAMYLCATSAPARGTGGLYGYTFGSGTRLTVV.

The chain employs TRBV7-8 and TRBJ2-4; tentative D call: TRBD1 (5 bases). V lost 1 base and J 0 bases, leaving 10 bases between the germline ends. The CDR3 extends over 16 amino acids. Germline assignment: CDR1 SGHVS and CDR2 FQNEAQ. The CDR3 is CASSLEGVLAKNIQYF. The CDR3 DNA follows: TGTGCCAGCAGCTTAGAAGGGGTCCTAGCCAAAAACATTCAGTACTTC. Drawing the rest from reference TRBV7-8 and TRBJ2-4, the complete variable domain is GAGVSQSPRYKVAKRGQDVALRCDPISGHVSLFWYQQALGQGPEFLTYFQNEAQLDKSGLPSDRFFAERPEGSVSTLKIQRTQQEDSAVYLCASSLEGVLAKNIQYFGAGTRLSVL.

In its sample, this clone was seen a few times. Other DNA sequences in the same sample also yield this CDR3. V and J are TRBV5-1 and TRBJ1-4; the match to TRBD1 covers 8 bases. J was trimmed by 7 bases and V by 3 bases; bases with no gene match: 5. Germline V gene data show CDR1 as SGHRS and CDR2 as YFSETQ. The CDR3 loop spans 14 amino acids. The CDR3 nucleotides read TGCGCCAGCAGCTCCGGGACAGGAGGTGAAAAACTGTTTTTT. It specifies CASSSGTGGEKLFF.

The chain uses TRBV27 and TRBJ2-1, with TRBD2 matching over 10 bases. The CDR3 contains 16 residues. V lost 5 bases and J lost 5; bases outside the gene matches: 9. Germline loops: CDR1 MNHEY, CDR2 SMNVEV (reference sequence). The CDR3 here is CASSPWTSGLNNEQFF. The DNA of the CDR3 is TGTGCCAGCAGTCCTTGGACTAGCGGACTTAACAATGAGCAGTTCTTC.